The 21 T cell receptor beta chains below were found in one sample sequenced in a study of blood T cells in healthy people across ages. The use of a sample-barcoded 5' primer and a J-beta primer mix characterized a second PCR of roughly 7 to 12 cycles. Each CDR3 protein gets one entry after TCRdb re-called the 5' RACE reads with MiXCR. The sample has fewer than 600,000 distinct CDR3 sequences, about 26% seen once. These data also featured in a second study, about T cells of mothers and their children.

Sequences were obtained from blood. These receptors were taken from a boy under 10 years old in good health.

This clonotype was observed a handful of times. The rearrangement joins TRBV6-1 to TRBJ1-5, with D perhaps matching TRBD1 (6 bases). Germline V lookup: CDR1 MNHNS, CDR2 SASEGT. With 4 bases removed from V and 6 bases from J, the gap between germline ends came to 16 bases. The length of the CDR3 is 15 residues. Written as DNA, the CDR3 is TGTGCCAGCAGTGCCGGGACGGGACATGGTCAGCCCCAGCATTTT. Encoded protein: CASSAGTGHGQPQHF.

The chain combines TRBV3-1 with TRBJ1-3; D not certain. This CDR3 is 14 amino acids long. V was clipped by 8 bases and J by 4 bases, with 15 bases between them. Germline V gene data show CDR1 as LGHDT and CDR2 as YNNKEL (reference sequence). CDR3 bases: TGTGCCAGCGCCCCGAGGGCTTCGGGAAACACCATATATTTT. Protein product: CASAPRASGNTIYF. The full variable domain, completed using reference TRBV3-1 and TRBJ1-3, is DTAVSQTPKYLVTQMGNDKSIKCEQNLGHDTMYWYKQDSKKFLKIMFSYNNKELIINETVPNRFSPKSPDKAHLNLHINSLELGDSAVYFCASAPRASGNTIYFGEGSWLTVV.

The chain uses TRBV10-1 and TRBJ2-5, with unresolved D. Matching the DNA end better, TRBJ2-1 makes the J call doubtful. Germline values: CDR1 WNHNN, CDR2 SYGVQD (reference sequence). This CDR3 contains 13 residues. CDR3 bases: TGCGCCAGCAGTGCAGTTCGGGACAATGAGCAGTTCTTC. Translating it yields CASSAVRDNEQFF.

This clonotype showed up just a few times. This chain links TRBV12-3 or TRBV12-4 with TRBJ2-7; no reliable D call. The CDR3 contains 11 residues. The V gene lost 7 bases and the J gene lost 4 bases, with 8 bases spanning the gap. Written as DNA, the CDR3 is TGTGCCAGCACATCAGCTTACGAGCAGTACTTC. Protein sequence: CASTSAYEQYF.

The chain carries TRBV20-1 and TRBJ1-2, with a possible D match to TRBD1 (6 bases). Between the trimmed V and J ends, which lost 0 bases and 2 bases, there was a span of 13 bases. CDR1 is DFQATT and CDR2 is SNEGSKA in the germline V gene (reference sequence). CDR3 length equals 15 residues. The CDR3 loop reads CSARDWGALNYGYTF. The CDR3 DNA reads TGCAGTGCTAGAGATTGGGGGGCCCTGAACTATGGCTACACCTTC.

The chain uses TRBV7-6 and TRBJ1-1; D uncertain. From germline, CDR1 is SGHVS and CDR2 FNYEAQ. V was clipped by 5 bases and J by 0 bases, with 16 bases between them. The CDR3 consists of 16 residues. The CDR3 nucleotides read TGTGCCAGCAGCCCGAGCGTCAGTTCTTTGAACACTGAAGCTTTCTTT. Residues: CASSPSVSSLNTEAFF.

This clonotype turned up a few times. The DNA of the CDR3 is TGTGCCAGCAGGCAGGGGGATTCAGAGACCCAGTACTTC. Its protein product is CASRQGDSETQYF. The chain couples TRBV7-9 to TRBJ2-5; TRBD1 matches at 7 bases. This CDR3 has 13 amino acids. V gave up 6 bases and J gave up 4 bases; unmatched junction bases: 5. The V gene's germline CDR1 is SEHNR and CDR2 FQNEAQ (reference sequence).

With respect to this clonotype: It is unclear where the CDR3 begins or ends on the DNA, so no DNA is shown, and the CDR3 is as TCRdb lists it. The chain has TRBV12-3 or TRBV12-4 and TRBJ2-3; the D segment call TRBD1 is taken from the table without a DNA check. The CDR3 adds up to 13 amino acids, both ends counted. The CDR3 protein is CASSFGAGDTQYF.

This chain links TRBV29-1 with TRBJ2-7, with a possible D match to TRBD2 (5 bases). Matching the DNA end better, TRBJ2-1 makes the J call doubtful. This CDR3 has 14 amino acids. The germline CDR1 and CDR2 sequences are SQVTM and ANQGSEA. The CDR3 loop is CSVEDGVFNNEQFF. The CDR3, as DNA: TGCAGCGTTGAAGACGGGGTATTTAACAATGAGCAGTTCTTC.

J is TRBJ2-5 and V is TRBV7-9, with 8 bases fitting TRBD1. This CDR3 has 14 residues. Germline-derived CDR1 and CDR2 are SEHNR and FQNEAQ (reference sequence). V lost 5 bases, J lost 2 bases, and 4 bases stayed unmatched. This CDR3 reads CASSATGEQETQYF. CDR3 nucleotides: TGTGCCAGCAGCGCGACAGGGGAGCAAGAGACCCAGTACTTC.

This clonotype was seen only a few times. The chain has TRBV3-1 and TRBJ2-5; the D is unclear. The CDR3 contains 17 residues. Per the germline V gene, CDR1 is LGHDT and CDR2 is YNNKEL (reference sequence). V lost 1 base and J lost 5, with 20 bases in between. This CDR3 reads CASSQGVSIRTLETQYF. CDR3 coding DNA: TGTGCCAGCAGCCAAGGAGTCTCTATACGGACGTTGGAGACCCAGTACTTC.

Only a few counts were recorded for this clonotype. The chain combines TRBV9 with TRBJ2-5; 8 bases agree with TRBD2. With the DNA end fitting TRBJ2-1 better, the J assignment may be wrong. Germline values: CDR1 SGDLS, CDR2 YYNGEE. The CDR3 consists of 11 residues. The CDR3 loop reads CASSGLAGQFF. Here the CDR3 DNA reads TGTGCCAGCAGCGGCTTAGCGGGACAGTTCTTC.

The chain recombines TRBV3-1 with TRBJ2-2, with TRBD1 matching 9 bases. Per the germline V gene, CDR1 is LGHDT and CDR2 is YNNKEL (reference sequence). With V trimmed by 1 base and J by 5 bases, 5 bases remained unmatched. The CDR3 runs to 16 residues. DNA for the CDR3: TGTGCCAGCAGCCAAGGGACAGGGGTTCGAACCGGGGAGCTGTTTTTT. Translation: CASSQGTGVRTGELFF.

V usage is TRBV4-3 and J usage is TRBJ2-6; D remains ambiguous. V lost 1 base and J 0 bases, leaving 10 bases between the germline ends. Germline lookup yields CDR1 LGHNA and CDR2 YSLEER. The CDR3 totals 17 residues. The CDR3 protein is CASSQATSTSGANVLTF. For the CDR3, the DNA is TGCGCCAGCAGCCAAGCTACCTCAACCTCTGGGGCCAACGTCCTGACTTTC.

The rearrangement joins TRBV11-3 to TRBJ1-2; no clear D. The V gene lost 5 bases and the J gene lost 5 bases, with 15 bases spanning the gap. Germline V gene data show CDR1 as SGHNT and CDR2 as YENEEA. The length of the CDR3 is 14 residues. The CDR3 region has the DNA TGTGCCAGCAGCGTAGGACCGACCGGGTATGGCTACACCTTC. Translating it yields CASSVGPTGYGYTF.

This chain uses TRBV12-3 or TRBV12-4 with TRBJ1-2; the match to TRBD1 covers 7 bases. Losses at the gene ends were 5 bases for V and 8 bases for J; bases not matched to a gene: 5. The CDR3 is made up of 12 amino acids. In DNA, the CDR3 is TGTGCCAGCAGTATGACAGGGTACGGCTACACCTTC. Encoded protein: CASSMTGYGYTF.

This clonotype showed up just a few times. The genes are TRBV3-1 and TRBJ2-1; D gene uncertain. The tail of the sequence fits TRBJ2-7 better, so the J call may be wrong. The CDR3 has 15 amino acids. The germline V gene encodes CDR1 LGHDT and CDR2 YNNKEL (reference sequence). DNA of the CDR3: TGTGCCAGCAGCCCCTTGTCTGCCTCCCATTACGAGCAGTACTTC. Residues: CASSPLSASHYEQYF.

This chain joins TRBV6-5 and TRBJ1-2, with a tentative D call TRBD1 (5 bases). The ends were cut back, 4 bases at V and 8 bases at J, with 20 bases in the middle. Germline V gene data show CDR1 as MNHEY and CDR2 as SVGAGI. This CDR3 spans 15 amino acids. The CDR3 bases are TGTGCCAGCAGTTCCGGACGGGGCAGGGTTGGAGGCTACACCTTC. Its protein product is CASSSGRGRVGGYTF.

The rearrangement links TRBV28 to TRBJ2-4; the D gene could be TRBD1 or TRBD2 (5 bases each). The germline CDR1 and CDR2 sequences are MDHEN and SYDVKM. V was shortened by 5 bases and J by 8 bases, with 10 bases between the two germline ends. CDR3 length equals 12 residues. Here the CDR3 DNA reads TGTGCCAGCAGTGCCCAGGGAGACATTCAGTACTTC. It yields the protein CASSAQGDIQYF.

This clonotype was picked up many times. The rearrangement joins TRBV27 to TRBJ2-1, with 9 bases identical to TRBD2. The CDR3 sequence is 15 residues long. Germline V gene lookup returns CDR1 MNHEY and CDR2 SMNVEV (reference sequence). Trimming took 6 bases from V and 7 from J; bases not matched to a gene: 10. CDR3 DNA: TGTGCCAGCAGCTTAGTGGCGGGGGGGCGGAATGAGCAGTTCTTC. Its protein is CASSLVAGGRNEQFF.

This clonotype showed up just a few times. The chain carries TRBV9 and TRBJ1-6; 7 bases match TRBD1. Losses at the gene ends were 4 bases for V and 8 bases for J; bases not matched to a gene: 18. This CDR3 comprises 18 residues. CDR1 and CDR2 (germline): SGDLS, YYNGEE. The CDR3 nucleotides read TGTGCCAGCAGCTCCCGGGACAGCGCCTACGCTCCGTATTCACCCCTCCACTTT. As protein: CASSSRDSAYAPYSPLHF. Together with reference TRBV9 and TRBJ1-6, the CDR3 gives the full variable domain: DSGVTQTPKHLITATGQRVTLRCSPRSGDLSVYWYQQSLDQGLQFLIQYYNGEERAKGNILERFSAQQFPDLHSELNLSSLELGDSALYFCASSSRDSAYAPYSPLHFGNGTRLTVT.